This T cell receptor beta chain stems from a study of cytomegalovirus exposure and HLA in healthy donors. Whole-study findings and limits: The study recorded 150 to 200 TCR beta chains that were cytomegalovirus-associated. Clusters of TCRs from the first cohort tended to co-occur in the 95 to 150 validation repertoires (as a later analysis found). There were three CMV-associated chains whose specificity for CMV antigens was confirmed in vitro. It was reported that the classifier diagnosed cytomegalovirus status with high specificity and sensitivity in both the original and validation cohorts.

As to this clone: Its specificity is unknown.

This table comes from immunoSEQ multiplex PCR, and its TCRdb copy is limited to in-frame clones, with some not included. This table holds some 320,000 clones, around 90% found once. The specimen sequenced was PBMCs. This clonotype originated in a woman in her twenties or thirties in good health and CMV-seropositive.

The CDR3 region has the DNA TGCGCCAGCAGCTTGGGGGATAAGAGCTCTGGAAACACCATATATTTT. This codes for CASSLGDKSSGNTIYF. This chain links TRBV5-1 with TRBJ1-3, with no clear D. Trimming cost V 0 bases and J 0 bases, with 10 bases left between them. Germline V gene data show CDR1 as SGHRS and CDR2 as YFSETQ. The CDR3 sequence is 16 residues long. Full variable domain (missing parts from reference TRBV5-1 and TRBJ1-3): KAGVTQTPRYLIKTRGQQVTLSCSPISGHRSVSWYQQTPGQGLQFLFEYFSETQRNKGNFPGRFSGRQFSNSRSEMNVSTLELGDSALYLCASSLGDKSSGNTIYFGEGSWLTVV.